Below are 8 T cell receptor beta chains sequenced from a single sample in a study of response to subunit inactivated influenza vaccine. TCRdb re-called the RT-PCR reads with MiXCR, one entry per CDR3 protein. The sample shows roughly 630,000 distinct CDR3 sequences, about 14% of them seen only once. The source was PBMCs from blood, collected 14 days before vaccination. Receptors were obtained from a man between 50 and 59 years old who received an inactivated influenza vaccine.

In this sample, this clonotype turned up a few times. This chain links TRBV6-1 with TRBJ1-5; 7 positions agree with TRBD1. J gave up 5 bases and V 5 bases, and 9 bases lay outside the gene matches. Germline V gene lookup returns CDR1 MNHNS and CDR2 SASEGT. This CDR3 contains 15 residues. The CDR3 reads CASSRRQGRDQPQHF. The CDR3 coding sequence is TGTGCCAGCAGTAGACGACAGGGAAGGGATCAGCCCCAGCATTTT.

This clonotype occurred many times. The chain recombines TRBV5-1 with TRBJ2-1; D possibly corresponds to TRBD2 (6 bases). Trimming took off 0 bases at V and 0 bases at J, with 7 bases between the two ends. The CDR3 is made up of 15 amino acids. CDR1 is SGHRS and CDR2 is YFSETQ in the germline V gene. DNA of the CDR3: TGCGCCAGCAGCTTGGCCGGGAGCTCCTACAATGAGCAGTTCTTC. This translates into CASSLAGSSYNEQFF.

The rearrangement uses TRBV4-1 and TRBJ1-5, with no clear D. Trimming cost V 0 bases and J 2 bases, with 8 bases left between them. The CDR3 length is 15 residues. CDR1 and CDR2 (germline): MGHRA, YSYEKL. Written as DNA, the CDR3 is TGCGCCAGCAGCCAAGAAGGTTCGGGCAATCAGCCCCAGCATTTT. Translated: CASSQEGSGNQPQHF.

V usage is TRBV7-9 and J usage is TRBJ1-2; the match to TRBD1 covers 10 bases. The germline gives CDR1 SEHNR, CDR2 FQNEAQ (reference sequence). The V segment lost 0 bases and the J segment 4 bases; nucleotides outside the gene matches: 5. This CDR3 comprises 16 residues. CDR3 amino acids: CASSLAAGTGVYGYTF. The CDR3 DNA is TGTGCCAGCAGCTTAGCAGCCGGGACAGGGGTCTATGGCTACACCTTC.

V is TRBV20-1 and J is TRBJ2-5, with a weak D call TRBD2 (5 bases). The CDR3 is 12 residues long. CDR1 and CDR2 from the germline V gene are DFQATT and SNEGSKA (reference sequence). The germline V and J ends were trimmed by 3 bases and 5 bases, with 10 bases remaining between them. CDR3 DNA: TGCAGTGCTAGTACGGGGTTTGAGACCCAGTACTTC. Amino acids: CSASTGFETQYF.

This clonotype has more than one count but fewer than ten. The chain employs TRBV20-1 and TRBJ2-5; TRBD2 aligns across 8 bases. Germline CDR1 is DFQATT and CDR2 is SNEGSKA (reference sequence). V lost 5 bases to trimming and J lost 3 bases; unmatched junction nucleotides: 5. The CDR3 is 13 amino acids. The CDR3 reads CSALLAVEETQYF. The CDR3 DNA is TGCAGTGCTCTACTAGCGGTCGAAGAGACCCAGTACTTC.

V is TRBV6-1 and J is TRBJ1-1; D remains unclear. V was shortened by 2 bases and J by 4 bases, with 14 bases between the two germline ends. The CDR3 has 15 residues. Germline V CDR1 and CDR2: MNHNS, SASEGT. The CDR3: CASSEYVSSTTEAFF. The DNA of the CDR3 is TGTGCCAGCAGTGAATATGTCTCCTCGACCACTGAAGCTTTCTTT.

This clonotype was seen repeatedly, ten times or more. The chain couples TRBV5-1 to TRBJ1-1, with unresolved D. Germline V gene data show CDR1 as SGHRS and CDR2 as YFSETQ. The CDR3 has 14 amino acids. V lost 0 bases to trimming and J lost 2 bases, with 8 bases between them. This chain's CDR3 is CASSLGQSNTEAFF. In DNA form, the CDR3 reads TGCGCCAGCAGCTTGGGCCAGAGCAACACTGAAGCTTTCTTT.